This T cell receptor beta chain was identified during a study of CD8+CD57+ T cells in acquired aplastic anemia. Study details: Sorted CD4+ and CD8+ cells yielded around 3.3 ug of DNA on average. Healthy donors had, on average, around 9.9 million reads for their CD4+ cells.

From germline, CDR1 is ENHRY and CDR2 SYGVKD. The CDR3 contains 13 residues. Study-wide points: About 29 shared CD8+ CDR3s appeared highly expressed within patients' immunodominant clones. Patients were compared with controls for CD8+ Simpson's diversity, and no significant difference emerged.

Points on this clonotype: The antigen is unknown. This may arise from a read error, as a much more abundant clone is one base away.

Using genomic DNA as the template, TCR beta VDJ and CDR3 profiling was carried out. Via MiXCR, TCRdb re-called the reads, giving one row per CDR3 protein. The data show about 150,000 distinct CDR3 sequences, 41% seen once. The rearrangement uses TRBV10-3 and TRBJ1-4, with D possibly TRBD1 on 6 matching bases. The clonotype comes from a human donor in good health, serving as a control. What was sequenced was sorted CD4+, CD8+, or CD8+CD57+ T cells (not recorded which) from PBMCs. CDR3 region: CAISEGGYEELFF. The CDR3 DNA sequence: TGTGCCATCAGTGAAGGGGGGTATGAAGAACTGTTTTTT.